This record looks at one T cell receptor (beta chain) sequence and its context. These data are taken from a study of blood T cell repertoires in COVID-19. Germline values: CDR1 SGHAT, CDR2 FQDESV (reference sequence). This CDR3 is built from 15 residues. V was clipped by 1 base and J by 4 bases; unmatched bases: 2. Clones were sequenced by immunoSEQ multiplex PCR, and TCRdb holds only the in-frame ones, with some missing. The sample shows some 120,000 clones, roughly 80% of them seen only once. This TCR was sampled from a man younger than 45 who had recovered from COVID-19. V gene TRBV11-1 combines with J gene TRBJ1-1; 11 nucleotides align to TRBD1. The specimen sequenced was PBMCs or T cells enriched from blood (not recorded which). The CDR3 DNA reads TGTGCCAGCAGCTTAGGGACAGGGGGCGGCACTGAAGCTTTCTTT. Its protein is CASSLGTGGGTEAFF.